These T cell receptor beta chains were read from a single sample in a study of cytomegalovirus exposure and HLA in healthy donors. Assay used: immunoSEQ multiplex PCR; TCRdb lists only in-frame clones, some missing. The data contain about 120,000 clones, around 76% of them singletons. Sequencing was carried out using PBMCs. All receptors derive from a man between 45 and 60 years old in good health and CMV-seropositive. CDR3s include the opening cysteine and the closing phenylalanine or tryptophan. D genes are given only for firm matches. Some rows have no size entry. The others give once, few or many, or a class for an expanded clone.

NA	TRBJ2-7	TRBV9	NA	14	CASSVGDFSYEQYF	TGTGCCAGCAGCGTAGGGGACTTCTCCTACGAGCAGTACTTC
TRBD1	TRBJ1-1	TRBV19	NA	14	CASSPRQGLPEAFF	TGTGCCAGTAGCCCCCGACAGGGGCTACCTGAAGCTTTCTTT
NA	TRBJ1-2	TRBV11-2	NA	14	CASNSRPSNYGYTF	TGTGCCAGCAACAGCAGACCCTCTAACTATGGCTACACCTTC
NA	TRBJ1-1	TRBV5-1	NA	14	CASSISTGNTEAFF	TGCGCCAGCTCGATCTCGACAGGGAACACTGAAGCTTTCTTT
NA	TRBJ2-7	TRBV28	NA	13	CASSPGESYEQYF	TGTGCCAGCAGTCCGGGGGAATCCTACGAGCAGTACTTC
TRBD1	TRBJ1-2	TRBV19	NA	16	CASSVLTGGEFYGYTF	TGTGCCAGTAGTGTTCTAACAGGGGGGGAATTCTATGGCTACACCTTC
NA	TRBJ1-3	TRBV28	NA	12	CASNLQGNTIYF	TGTGCCAGCAATCTACAGGGAAACACCATATATTTT
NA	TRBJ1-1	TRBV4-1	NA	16	CASSQDWPPPNTEAFF	TGCGCCAGCAGCCAAGATTGGCCCCCACCGAACACTGAAGCTTTCTTT
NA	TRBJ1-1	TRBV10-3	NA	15	CAISESGVGGTEAFF	TGTGCCATCAGTGAGTCGGGAGTGGGGGGCACTGAAGCTTTCTTT
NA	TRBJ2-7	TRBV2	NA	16	CASRGRTVGFLYEQYF	TGTGCCAGCAGAGGTCGGACAGTGGGGTTCCTCTACGAGCAGTACTTC
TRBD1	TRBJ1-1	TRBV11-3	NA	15	CASSSQGEMNTEAFF	TGTGCCAGCAGCTCCCAGGGGGAAATGAACACTGAAGCTTTCTTT
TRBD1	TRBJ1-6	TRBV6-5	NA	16	CTSSFSATGFRSPLHF	TGTACCAGCAGTTTCTCAGCGACAGGGTTCAGATCACCCCTCCACTTT
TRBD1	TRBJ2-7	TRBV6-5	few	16	CASSYSKGQGRYEQYF	TGTGCCAGCAGTTACTCGAAGGGACAGGGGCGCTACGAGCAGTACTTC
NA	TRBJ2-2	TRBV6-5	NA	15	CASTDGGGASGELFF	TGTGCCAGCACCGATGGAGGGGGGGCCTCGGGGGAGCTGTTTTTT
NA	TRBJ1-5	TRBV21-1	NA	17	CASPIAGDDVYNQPQHF	TGTGCCAGCCCCATCGCAGGGGATGATGTTTACAATCAGCCCCAGCATTTT
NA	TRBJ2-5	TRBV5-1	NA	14	CATRLGPGGETQYF	TGCGCCACCCGCTTGGGCCCAGGGGGGGAGACCCAGTACTTC
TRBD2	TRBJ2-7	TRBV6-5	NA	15	CASDRGTSRSYEQYF	TGTGCCAGCGATAGAGGGACTAGTCGCTCCTACGAGCAGTACTTC
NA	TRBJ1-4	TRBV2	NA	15	CASRDLQGRGEKLFF	TGTGCCAGCAGGGACCTACAGGGTAGGGGGGAAAAACTGTTTTTT
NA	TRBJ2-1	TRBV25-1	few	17	CASSPPQRTRRYNEQFF	TGTGCCAGCAGTCCGCCTCAACGTACGCGTCGATACAATGAGCAGTTCTTC
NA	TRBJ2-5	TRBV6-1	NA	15	CASANTGSTQETQYF	TGTGCCAGTGCTAATACAGGGTCTACCCAAGAGACCCAGTACTTC
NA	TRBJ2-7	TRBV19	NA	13	CASSVTAVYEQYF	TGTGCCAGTAGTGTGACAGCTGTCTACGAGCAGTACTTC
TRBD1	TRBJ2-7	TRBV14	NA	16	CASSQDRLDRRYEQYF	TGTGCCAGCAGCCAAGATCGATTGGACAGGAGATACGAGCAGTACTTC
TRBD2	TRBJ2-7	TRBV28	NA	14	CASRPAGAIYEQYF	TGTGCCAGCCGCCCAGCGGGAGCGATCTACGAGCAGTACTTC